A single sample gave rise to the 8 T cell receptor beta chains below, sequenced in a study of shared clonotypes between healthy human individuals. Profiled with immunoSEQ multiplex PCR; TCRdb holds only in-frame clones, not every one. The sample lists hundreds of thousands of clones; more than 70% were seen once. Source material: memory CD4+ T cells sorted from blood. Subset given: CD45RA-negative fraction. Receptors originate from a woman aged 25 to 39 in good health.

The chain couples TRBV19 to TRBJ2-7; D is possibly TRBD2 (6 bases). Germline CDR1 and CDR2: LNHDA and SQIVND (reference sequence). The CDR3 runs 14 residues. V lost 4 bases to trimming and J lost 2 bases, with 12 bases between them. The CDR3 region has the DNA TGTGCCAGTAGTAACAAGGCGGGAACCTACGAGCAGTACTTC. Translation: CASSNKAGTYEQYF.

The V call is TRBV4-1, the J call TRBJ2-1; D gene ambiguous. The germline V gene encodes CDR1 MGHRA and CDR2 YSYEKL. The CDR3 length is 14 residues. Trimming removed 2 bases from V and 6 bases from J, with 11 bases in between. CDR3 protein: CASSQISGVNEQFF. In DNA, the CDR3 is TGCGCCAGCAGCCAAATCTCAGGAGTCAATGAGCAGTTCTTC.

This chain uses TRBV27 with TRBJ2-3, with unresolved D. Germline-derived CDR1 and CDR2 are MNHEY and SMNVEV (reference sequence). The CDR3 spans 13 residues. Deletions cut 0 bases from V and 6 bases from J, with 7 bases between. CDR3 DNA sequence: TGTGCCAGCAGTTTATCAACTTTCGATACGCAGTATTTT. Amino acids: CASSLSTFDTQYF.

V and J are TRBV28 and TRBJ2-7; D may be TRBD2 (5 bases). Between the trimmed V and J ends, which lost 5 bases and 7 bases, there was a span of 15 bases. In germline, CDR1 is MDHEN, CDR2 SYDVKM. The CDR3 is 13 residues long. The CDR3 sequence is CASSQTPWREQYF. The CDR3 DNA sequence: TGTGCCAGCAGTCAAACCCCATGGAGGGAGCAGTACTTC.

V usage is TRBV19 and J usage is TRBJ2-1, with 12 positions matching TRBD2. The V and J ends lost 7 bases and 9 bases, in that order; junction bases with no gene match: 10. The germline gives CDR1 LNHDA, CDR2 SQIVND (reference sequence). The CDR3 length is 15 residues. This CDR3 is CASTLAGGPWGEQFF. The CDR3 nucleotides read TGTGCCAGTACTCTAGCGGGAGGGCCGTGGGGTGAGCAGTTCTTC.

Worth noting for this clone: The same CDR3 can be traced to other DNA sequences in this sample. The rearrangement uses TRBV5-1 and TRBJ1-1; 7 nucleotides agree with TRBD1. Unmatched junction bases numbered 1, after V lost 2 bases and J lost 3 bases. The CDR3 extends over 13 amino acids. Germline V gives CDR1 SGHRS, CDR2 YFSETQ. Here the CDR3 reads CASSFQGDTEAFF. CDR3 nucleotide sequence: TGCGCCAGCAGCTTCCAGGGGGACACTGAAGCTTTCTTT.

The chain is built from TRBV7-9 and TRBJ1-2; TRBD1 matches at 9 bases. Germline V gene sequence: CDR1 SEHNR, CDR2 FQNEAQ (reference sequence). This CDR3 region has 14 residues. V was clipped by 5 bases and J by 8 bases; unmatched bases: 9. The DNA of the CDR3 is TGTGCCAGCAGCCGCTCGGGACAGGGAGAAGGCTACACCTTC. This encodes CASSRSGQGEGYTF.

This chain joins TRBV2 and TRBJ2-7; D uncertain. CDR1 is SNHLY, CDR2 FYNNEI, per germline. V was shortened by 4 bases and J by 1 base, with 5 bases between the two germline ends. The CDR3 totals 12 residues. The CDR3 region is CASSAWSYEQYF. The CDR3 bases are TGTGCCAGCAGTGCCTGGTCCTACGAGCAGTACTTC.